The present T cell receptor beta chain was sequenced within a study of cytomegalovirus exposure and HLA in healthy donors. As for the study in general: Unique TCRs numbering roughly 85 million, obtained from HLA-typed donors, made up an early data release. Regarding the study as a whole: Solely CMV serostatus was available to characterize immune exposure. V- and J-gene trimming of TCR beta was linked (in a later analysis) to a missense DCLRE1C variant. Presence/absence analyses took donor sequencing depth as roughly uniform.

The PCR used 60 Vbeta and 13 Jbeta primers. The repertoire was sequenced with immunoSEQ multiplex PCR; TCRdb's copy has only in-frame clones and lacks some. Of 150,000 to 200,000 clones in the sample, under 90% were seen once. This CDR3 has 16 amino acids. The germline CDR1 and CDR2 sequences are SEHNR and FQNEAQ (reference sequence). For this clone: Its antigen is still unknown. Germline is not matched at one junction end, which may reflect a read error.

The chain couples TRBV7-9 to TRBJ2-1, with TRBD2 matching 12 bases. This clonotype was obtained from a man between 18 and 35 years old in good health and CMV-seronegative. Material for sequencing was PBMCs. CDR3: CSSSSRTSGKDNEQFF. CDR3 DNA: TGTTCCAGCAGCTCCAGGACTAGCGGGAAGGACAATGAGCAGTTCTTC.